This T cell receptor beta chain was observed in a study of T-cell reconstitution after alpha-beta-depleted transplantation in children. Trimming removed 4 bases from V and 1 base from J, with 8 bases in between. Germline CDR1 reads SGHRS; CDR2 reads YFSETQ. This CDR3 region has 13 residues. Library preparation (for TCRbeta) was performed with unique molecular identifiers. TCRdb redid the calling of the PCR reads with MiXCR, one entry per CDR3 protein. The table shows a few hundred thousand distinct CDR3 sequences, with 13% occurring only once. The V gene is TRBV5-1, the J gene TRBJ1-1; D is unresolved. Sequenced material: PBMCs, taken from the stem cell graft. This receptor was taken from a human donor who donated a stem cell graft to a child with Fanconi anemia. The DNA of the CDR3 is TGCGCCAGCAGCGAGGTTTCGAACACTGAAGCTTTCTTT. Translation gives CASSEVSNTEAFF.